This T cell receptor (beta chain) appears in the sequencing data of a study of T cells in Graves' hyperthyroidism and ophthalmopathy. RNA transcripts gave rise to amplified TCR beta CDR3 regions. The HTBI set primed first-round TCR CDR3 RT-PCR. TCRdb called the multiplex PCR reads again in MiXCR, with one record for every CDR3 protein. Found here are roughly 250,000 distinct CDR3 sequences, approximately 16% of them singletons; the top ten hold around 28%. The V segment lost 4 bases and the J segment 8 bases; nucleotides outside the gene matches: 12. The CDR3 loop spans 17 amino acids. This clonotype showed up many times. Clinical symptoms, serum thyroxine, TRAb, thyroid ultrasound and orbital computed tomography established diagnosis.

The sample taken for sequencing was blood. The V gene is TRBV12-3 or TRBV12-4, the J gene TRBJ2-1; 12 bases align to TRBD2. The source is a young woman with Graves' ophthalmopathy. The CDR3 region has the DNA TGTGCCAGCAGTTCACCCGGGACTAGCGGGCCGCGCCATGAGCAGTTCTTC. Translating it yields CASSSPGTSGPRHEQFF.